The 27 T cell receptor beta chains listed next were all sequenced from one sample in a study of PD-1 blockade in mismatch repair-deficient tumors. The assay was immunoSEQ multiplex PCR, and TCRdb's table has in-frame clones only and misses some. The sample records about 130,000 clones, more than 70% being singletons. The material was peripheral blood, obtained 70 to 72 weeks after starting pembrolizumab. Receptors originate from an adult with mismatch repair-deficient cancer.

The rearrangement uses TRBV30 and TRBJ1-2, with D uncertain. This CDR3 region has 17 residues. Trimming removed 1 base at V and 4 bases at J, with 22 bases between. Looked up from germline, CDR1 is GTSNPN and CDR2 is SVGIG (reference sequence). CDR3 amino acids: CAWSDRILVWGGYGYTF. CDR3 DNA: TGTGCCTGGAGTGACCGGATTCTCGTCTGGGGAGGCTATGGCTACACCTTC.

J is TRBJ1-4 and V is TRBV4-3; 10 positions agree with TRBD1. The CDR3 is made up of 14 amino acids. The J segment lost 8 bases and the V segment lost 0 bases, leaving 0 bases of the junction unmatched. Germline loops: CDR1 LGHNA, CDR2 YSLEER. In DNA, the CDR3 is TGCGCCAGCAGCCAAGAGACAGGGGGCGAAAAACTGTTTTTT. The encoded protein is CASSQETGGEKLFF.

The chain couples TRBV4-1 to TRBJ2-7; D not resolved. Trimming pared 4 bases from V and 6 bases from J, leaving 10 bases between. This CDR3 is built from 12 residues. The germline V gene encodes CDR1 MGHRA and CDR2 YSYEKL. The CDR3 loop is CASSLDAAEQYF. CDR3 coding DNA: TGCGCCAGCAGCCTAGACGCAGCCGAGCAGTACTTC.

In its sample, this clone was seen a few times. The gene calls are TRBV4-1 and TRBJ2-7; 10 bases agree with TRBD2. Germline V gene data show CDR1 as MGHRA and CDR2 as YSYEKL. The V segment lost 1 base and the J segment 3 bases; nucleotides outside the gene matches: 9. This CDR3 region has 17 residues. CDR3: CASSQVSSGRTHYEQYF. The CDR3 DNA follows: TGCGCCAGCAGCCAAGTAAGTAGCGGGAGGACCCACTACGAGCAGTACTTC.

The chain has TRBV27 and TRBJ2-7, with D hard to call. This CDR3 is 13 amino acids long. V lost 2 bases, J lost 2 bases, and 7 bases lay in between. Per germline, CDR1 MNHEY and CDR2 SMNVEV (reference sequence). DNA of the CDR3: TGTGCCAGCAGTTTAACGGAAACCTACGAGCAGTACTTC. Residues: CASSLTETYEQYF.

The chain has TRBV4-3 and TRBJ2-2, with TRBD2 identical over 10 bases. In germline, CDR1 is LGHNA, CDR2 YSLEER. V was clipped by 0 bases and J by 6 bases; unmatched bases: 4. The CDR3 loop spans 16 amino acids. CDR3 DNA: TGCGCCAGCAGCCAAGATTTTCTAGCGGGGGCCGGGGAGCTGTTTTTT. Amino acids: CASSQDFLAGAGELFF.

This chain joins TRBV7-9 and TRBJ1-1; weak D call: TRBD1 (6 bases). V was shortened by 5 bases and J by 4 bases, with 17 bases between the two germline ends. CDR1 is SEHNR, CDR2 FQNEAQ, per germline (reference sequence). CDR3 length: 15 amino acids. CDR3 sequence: CASSPRGGGSTEAFF. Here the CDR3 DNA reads TGTGCCAGCAGCCCCCGAGGGGGGGGAAGCACTGAAGCTTTCTTT.

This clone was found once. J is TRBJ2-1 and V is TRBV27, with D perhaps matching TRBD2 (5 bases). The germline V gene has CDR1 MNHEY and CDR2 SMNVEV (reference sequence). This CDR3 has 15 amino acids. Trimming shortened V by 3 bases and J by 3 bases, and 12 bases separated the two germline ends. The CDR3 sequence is CASSLTPTSYNEQFF. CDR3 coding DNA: TGTGCCAGCAGTTTGACCCCAACTAGCTACAATGAGCAGTTCTTC.

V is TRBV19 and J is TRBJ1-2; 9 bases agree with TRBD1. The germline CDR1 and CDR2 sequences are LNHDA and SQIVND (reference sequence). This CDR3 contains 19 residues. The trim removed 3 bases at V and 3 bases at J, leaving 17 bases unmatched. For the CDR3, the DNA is TGTGCCAGTAGTATGGGAGCCGGGACAGGGAAAGACGGGGACTATGGCTACACCTTC. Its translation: CASSMGAGTGKDGDYGYTF.

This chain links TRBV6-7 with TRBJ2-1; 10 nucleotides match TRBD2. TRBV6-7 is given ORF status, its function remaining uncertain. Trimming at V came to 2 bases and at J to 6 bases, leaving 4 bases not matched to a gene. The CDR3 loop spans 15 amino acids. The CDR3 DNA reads TGTGCCAGCAGTTACCCTTGGACTAGCGGCAATGAGCAGTTCTTC. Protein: CASSYPWTSGNEQFF.

The CDR3 DNA reads TGCGCCAGCAGCTCAACCTCCGGGACAGGGACCTACAATGAGCAGTTCTTC. Its protein product is CASSSTSGTGTYNEQFF. The chain employs TRBV5-1 and TRBJ2-1, with 9 bases that match TRBD1. Germline V lookup: CDR1 SGHRS, CDR2 YFSETQ. The CDR3 is 17 residues long. V lost 3 bases, J lost 2 bases, and 9 bases stayed unmatched.

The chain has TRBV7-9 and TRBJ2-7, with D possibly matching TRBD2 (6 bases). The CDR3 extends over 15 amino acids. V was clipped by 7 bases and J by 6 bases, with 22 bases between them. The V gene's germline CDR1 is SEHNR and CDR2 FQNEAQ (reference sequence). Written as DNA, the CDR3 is TGTGCCAGCACCGAAGATCCGGGAGACAGAGGCGAGCAGTACTTC. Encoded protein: CASTEDPGDRGEQYF.

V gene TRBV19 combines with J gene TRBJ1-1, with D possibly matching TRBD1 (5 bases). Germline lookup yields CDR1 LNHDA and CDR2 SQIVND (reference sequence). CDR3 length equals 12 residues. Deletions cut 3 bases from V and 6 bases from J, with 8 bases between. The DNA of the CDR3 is TGTGCCAGTAGTATTGGGGGGTCTGAAGCTTTCTTT. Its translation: CASSIGGSEAFF.

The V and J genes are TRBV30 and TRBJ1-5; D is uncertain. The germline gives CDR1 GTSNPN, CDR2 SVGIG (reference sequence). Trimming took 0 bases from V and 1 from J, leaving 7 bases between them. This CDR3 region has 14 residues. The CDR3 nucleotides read TGTGCCTGGAGTGTAGACGGCAGCAATCAGCCCCAGCATTTT. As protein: CAWSVDGSNQPQHF.

The CDR3 DNA sequence: TGTGCCAGCAGCTTAACTCCAGAATTTGAGCAGTTCTTC. It specifies CASSLTPEFEQFF. The chain has TRBV7-2 and TRBJ2-1; D is unclear. This CDR3 is 13 amino acids long. Trimming removed 2 bases at V and 9 bases at J, with 11 bases between. Germline CDR1 reads SGHTA; CDR2 reads FQGNSA.

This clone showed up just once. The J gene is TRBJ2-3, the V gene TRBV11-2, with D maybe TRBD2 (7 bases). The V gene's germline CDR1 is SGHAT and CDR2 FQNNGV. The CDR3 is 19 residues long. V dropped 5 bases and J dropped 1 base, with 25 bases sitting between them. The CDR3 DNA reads TGTGCCAGCAGCGCCGGGGGCCGGCGGGAGCGGGTCGGCACAGATACGCAGTATTTT. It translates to CASSAGGRRERVGTDTQYF.

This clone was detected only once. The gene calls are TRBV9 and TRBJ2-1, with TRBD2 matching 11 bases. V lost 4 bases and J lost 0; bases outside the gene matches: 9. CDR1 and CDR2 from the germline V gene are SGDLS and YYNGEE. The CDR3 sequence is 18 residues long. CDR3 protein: CASSHGTSGEDSYNEQFF. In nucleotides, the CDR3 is TGTGCCAGCAGCCATGGGACTAGCGGAGAAGACTCCTACAATGAGCAGTTCTTC.

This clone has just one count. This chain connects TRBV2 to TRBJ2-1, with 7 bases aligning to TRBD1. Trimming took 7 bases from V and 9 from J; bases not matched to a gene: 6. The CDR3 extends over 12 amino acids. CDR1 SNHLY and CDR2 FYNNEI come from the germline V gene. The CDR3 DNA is TGTGCCAGCACTGACAGGGCTGGTGAGCAGTTCTTC. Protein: CASTDRAGEQFF.

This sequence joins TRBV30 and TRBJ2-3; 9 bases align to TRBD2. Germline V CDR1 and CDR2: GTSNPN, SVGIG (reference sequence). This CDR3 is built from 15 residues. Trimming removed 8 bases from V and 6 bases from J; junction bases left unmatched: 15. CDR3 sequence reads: CARTGGGRGVDTQYF. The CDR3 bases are TGTGCCCGAACGGGAGGCGGGAGGGGCGTGGATACGCAGTATTTT.

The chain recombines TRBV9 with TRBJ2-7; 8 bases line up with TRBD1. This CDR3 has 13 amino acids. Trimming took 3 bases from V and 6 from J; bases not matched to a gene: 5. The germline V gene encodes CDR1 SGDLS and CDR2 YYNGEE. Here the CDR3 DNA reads TGTGCCAGCAGCGGAACAGGGACAGGCGAGCAGTACTTC. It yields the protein CASSGTGTGEQYF.

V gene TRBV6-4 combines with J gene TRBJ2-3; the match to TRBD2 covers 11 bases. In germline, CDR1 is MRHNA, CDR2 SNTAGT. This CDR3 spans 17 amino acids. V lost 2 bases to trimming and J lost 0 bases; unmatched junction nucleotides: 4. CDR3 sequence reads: CASSDGIAGGSTDTQYF. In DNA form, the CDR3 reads TGTGCCAGCAGTGACGGAATAGCGGGAGGGAGCACAGATACGCAGTATTTT.

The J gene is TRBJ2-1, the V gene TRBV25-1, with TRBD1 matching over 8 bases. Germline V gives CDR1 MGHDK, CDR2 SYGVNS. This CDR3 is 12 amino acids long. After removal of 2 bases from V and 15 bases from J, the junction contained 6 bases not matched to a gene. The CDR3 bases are TGTGCCAGCAGTGAACAGGGACAGGCTTCGTTCTTC. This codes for CASSEQGQASFF.

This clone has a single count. CDR3 DNA sequence: TGTGCCAGTAGTCATCAACCGGGTGAAGCTTTCTTT. It codes for CASSHQPGEAFF. V usage is TRBV19 and J usage is TRBJ1-1; D remains unclear. V was shortened by 5 bases and J by 7 bases, with 11 bases between the two germline ends. The germline CDR1 and CDR2 sequences are LNHDA and SQIVND (reference sequence). CDR3 length equals 12 residues.

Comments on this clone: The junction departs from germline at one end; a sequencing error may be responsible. The CDR3 loop is CASREGQAVRTF. In nucleotides, the CDR3 is TGTGCCAGCAGAGAGGGACAGGCGGTCCGTACCTTT. The V and J genes are TRBV2 and TRBJ2-3, with 8 bases matching TRBD1. The CDR3 totals 12 residues. Germline loops: CDR1 SNHLY, CDR2 FYNNEI.

CDR3: CASSEEGTSYNEQFF. In nucleotides, the CDR3 is TGTGCCAGCAGTGAAGAAGGGACCTCCTACAATGAGCAGTTCTTC. The V and J genes are TRBV6-1 and TRBJ2-1; D possibly uses TRBD1 or TRBD2 (5 bases each). V was trimmed by 1 base and J by 0 bases, leaving 7 bases between them. The germline gives CDR1 MNHNS, CDR2 SASEGT. This CDR3 is 15 amino acids long.

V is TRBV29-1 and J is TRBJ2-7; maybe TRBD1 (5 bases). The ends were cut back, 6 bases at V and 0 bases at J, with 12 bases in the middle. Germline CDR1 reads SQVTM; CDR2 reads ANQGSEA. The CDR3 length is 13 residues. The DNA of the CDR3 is TGCAGCGTACAGGACACTTACTCCTACGAGCAGTACTTC. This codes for CSVQDTYSYEQYF.

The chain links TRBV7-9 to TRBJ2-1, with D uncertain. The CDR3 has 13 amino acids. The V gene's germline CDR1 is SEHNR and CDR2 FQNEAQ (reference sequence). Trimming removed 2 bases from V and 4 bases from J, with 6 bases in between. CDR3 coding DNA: TGTGCCAGCAGCTTACGTCAGTACAATGAGCAGTTCTTC. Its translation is CASSLRQYNEQFF.